A single sample gave rise to the 8 T cell receptor beta chains below, sequenced in a study of Ad26.COV2.S vaccination and SARS-CoV-2 variants. Method: immunoSEQ multiplex PCR; TCRdb's copy keeps in-frame clones and lacks some. Here the sample spans 85,000 to 120,000 clones, over 60% being singletons. This specimen consisted of peripheral blood, obtained after recovery from COVID-19. These receptors were taken from a human donor who had recovered from COVID-19.

The chain combines TRBV4-3 with TRBJ1-2, with D maybe TRBD1 (5 bases). Germline V gives CDR1 LGHNA, CDR2 YSLEER. The CDR3 is 14 amino acids. Trimming removed 1 base from V and 1 base from J, with 7 bases in between. The CDR3 reads CASSQVGVNYGYTF. CDR3 sequence (DNA): TGCGCCAGCAGCCAAGTGGGGGTTAACTATGGCTACACCTTC.

On this clone: Other DNA variants within this sample encode the same CDR3. The rearrangement joins TRBV7-3 to TRBJ2-7; 8 bases map to TRBD2. The germline V gene encodes CDR1 SGHTA and CDR2 FQGTGA. The CDR3 sequence is 15 residues long. V gave up 0 bases and J gave up 4 bases; unmatched junction bases: 5. CDR3 sequence: CASSLTGRGGYEQYF. The CDR3 bases are TGTGCCAGCAGCTTAACGGGTCGCGGGGGGTACGAGCAGTACTTC. Using reference TRBV7-3 and TRBJ2-7 for the parts outside the CDR3, the full variable domain is GAGVSQTPSNKVTEKGKYVELRCDPISGHTALYWYRQSLGQGPEFLIYFQGTGAADDSGLPNDRFFAVRPEGSVSTLKIQRTERGDSAVYLCASSLTGRGGYEQYFGPGTRLTVT.

J is TRBJ2-7 and V is TRBV19; possible D gene TRBD2, 6 bases. V was shortened by 3 bases and J by 1 base, with 10 bases between the two germline ends. CDR3 length equals 14 residues. CDR1 is LNHDA and CDR2 is SQIVND in the germline V gene (reference sequence). This chain's CDR3 is CASSMREPSYEQYF. For the CDR3, the DNA is TGTGCCAGTAGTATGCGGGAACCATCCTACGAGCAGTACTTC.

This clone was detected only a few times. The chain uses TRBV6-5 and TRBJ2-7, with 7 nucleotides matching TRBD1. Losses at the gene ends were 6 bases for V and 1 base for J; bases not matched to a gene: 9. Looked up from germline, CDR1 is MNHEY and CDR2 is SVGAGI. This CDR3 comprises 15 residues. This CDR3 is CASSDTGVLSYEQYF. The CDR3 coding sequence is TGTGCCAGCAGCGACACAGGGGTCCTTTCCTACGAGCAGTACTTC.

V usage is TRBV7-9 and J usage is TRBJ1-4; D call uncertain. Trimming left V 5 bases short and J 7 bases short, with 14 bases between. This CDR3 is 14 amino acids long. Germline V gives CDR1 SEHNR, CDR2 FQNEAQ (reference sequence). The CDR3 reads CASSLLSAGEKLFF. The DNA for the CDR3 is TGTGCCAGCAGCCTGCTTTCAGCTGGTGAAAAACTGTTTTTT. Based on the CDR3 plus reference TRBV7-9 and TRBJ1-4, the full variable domain is DTGVSQNPRHKITKRGQNVTFRCDPISEHNRLYWYRQTLGQGPEFLTYFQNEAQLEKSRLLSDRFSAERPKGSFSTLEIQRTEQGDSAMYLCASSLLSAGEKLFFGSGTQLSVL.

This clone was observed a single time. V usage is TRBV28 and J usage is TRBJ1-1; tentatively, D is TRBD1 (6 bases). The germline V gene encodes CDR1 MDHEN and CDR2 SYDVKM. The CDR3 has 16 residues. V was clipped by 5 bases and J by 4 bases, with 20 bases between them. CDR3 in DNA: TGTGCCAGCAGTGGGGGGGACACTACTGGGAGCACTGAAGCTTTCTTT. Its protein product is CASSGGDTTGSTEAFF.

The chain uses TRBV7-9 and TRBJ1-1; TRBD1 agrees at 10 bases. The length of the CDR3 is 15 residues. Per germline, CDR1 SEHNR and CDR2 FQNEAQ (reference sequence). Trimming removed 3 bases from V and 4 bases from J; junction bases left unmatched: 5. The CDR3: CASSLGGDRGTEAFF. CDR3 bases: TGTGCCAGCAGCTTGGGTGGGGACAGGGGCACTGAAGCTTTCTTT. Variable domain in full (rest from reference TRBV7-9 and TRBJ1-1): DTGVSQNPRHKITKRGQNVTFRCDPISEHNRLYWYRQTLGQGPEFLTYFQNEAQLEKSRLLSDRFSAERPKGSFSTLEIQRTEQGDSAMYLCASSLGGDRGTEAFFGQGTRLTVV.

In this sample, this clone turned up a few times. This specimen includes other DNA sequences encoding the same CDR3. This chain uses TRBV7-9 with TRBJ1-5; D gene uncertain. The CDR3 is 12 amino acids. Germline V gene data show CDR1 as SEHNR and CDR2 as FQNEAQ (reference sequence). V lost 3 bases and J lost 5, with 5 bases in between. CDR3 DNA sequence: TGTGCCAGCAGCTTTGGGGATCAGCCCCAGCATTTT. Translation: CASSFGDQPQHF. Filled out from reference TRBV7-9 and TRBJ1-5, the complete variable domain reads DTGVSQNPRHKITKRGQNVTFRCDPISEHNRLYWYRQTLGQGPEFLTYFQNEAQLEKSRLLSDRFSAERPKGSFSTLEIQRTEQGDSAMYLCASSFGDQPQHFGDGTRLSIL.